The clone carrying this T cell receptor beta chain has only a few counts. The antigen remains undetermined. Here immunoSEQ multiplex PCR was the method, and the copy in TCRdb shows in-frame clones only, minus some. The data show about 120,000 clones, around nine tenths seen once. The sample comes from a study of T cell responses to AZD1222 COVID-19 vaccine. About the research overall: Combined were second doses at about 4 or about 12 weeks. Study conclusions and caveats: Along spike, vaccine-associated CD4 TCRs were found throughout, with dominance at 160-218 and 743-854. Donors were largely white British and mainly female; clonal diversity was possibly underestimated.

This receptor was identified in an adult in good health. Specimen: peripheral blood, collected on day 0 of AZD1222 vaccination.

The CDR3 here is CATSDLEGAWETQYF. The CDR3 DNA is TGTGCCACCAGTGATTTAGAGGGGGCCTGGGAGACCCAGTACTTC. The rearrangement links TRBV24-1 to TRBJ2-5; 7 bases agree with TRBD1. Germline V CDR1 and CDR2: KGHDR, SFDVKD. The CDR3 is made up of 15 amino acids. The ends lost 1 base at V and 5 bases at J; junction bases unmatched: 6.